This T cell receptor beta chain was captured in a study of control samples from healthy donors and cancer patients (dated by TCRdb to 2018 to 2020). Libraries were constructed by the immunoSEQ multiplex PCR assay. This immuneACCESS table, as held by TCRdb, lists in-frame sequences with V and J called but not all clones. Of the missing ones, under half trace to an unresolved V gene in checked studies; the others have no known cause. For this sample there are about 60,000 clones; around 90% appear just once. Clones ranked in the top ten supply 3% to 4% of the sample. CDR1 and CDR2 are read off the germline V gene (reference sequence) as SEHNR and FQNEAQ. The CDR3 runs 14 residues from the cysteine to the phenylalanine. The read is trimmed to its CDR3 DNA, 42 bases read in frame from base 1. Ends trimmed: V by 10 bases, J by 0 bases; bases unmatched to a gene: 6. This clone was seen only once. Its antigen remains undetermined. No base-level quality is on record; no much larger clone is a single base apart.

The sequencing sample was made of blood. The sequence links TRBV7-9 to TRBJ2-3, and TRBD2 aligns with 8 junction nucleotides. This TCR was recovered from a man aged 45 to 65 in good health. The encoded CDR3 is CATIAGPSTDTQYF. The DNA sequence reads TGTGCCACCATAGCGGGACCTAGCACAGATACGCAGTATTTT.